This TCR beta chain is drawn from a study of PD-L1 blockade in urothelial cancer. Across the whole study: In terms of prior chemotherapy, patients had received 0 to 3 regimens.

CDR3 length: 15 amino acids. J gave up 8 bases and V 10 bases, and 15 bases lay outside the gene matches. Per the germline V gene, CDR1 is MNHEY and CDR2 is SMNVEV (reference sequence). Time point noted: peripheral blood 6 weeks after treatment start. TCRdb's copy holds only in-frame clones and misses some; the assay was immunoSEQ multiplex PCR. The data show about 36,000 clones, approximately 80% seen once. The TCR originated in a man aged 40-49 years with urothelial cancer. Sequencing used PBMCs, obtained around atezolizumab (anti-PD-L1) treatment. The chain combines TRBV27 with TRBJ2-3; 10 nucleotides match TRBD1. The CDR3 reads CAIRKGQGMGGTQYF. The CDR3 region has the DNA TGTGCCATCCGAAAGGGACAGGGGATGGGAGGTACGCAGTATTTT.